What follows are 13 T cell receptor beta chains derived from one specimen sequenced in a study of OX40 agonist ivuxolimab in advanced cancers. The table came from immunoSEQ multiplex PCR; TCRdb's copy has only in-frame clones and leaves some out. In the table there are some 45,000 clones, around four fifths of which are singletons. Material: CD4+ or CD8+ T cells sorted from blood, obtained in a trial of the OX40 agonist ivuxolimab. Source of these receptors: an adult with an advanced solid tumor such as melanoma, head and neck, liver or kidney cancer.

The V and J genes are TRBV5-1 and TRBJ2-7, with D maybe TRBD1 (6 bases). The CDR3 contains 14 residues. Germline-derived CDR1 and CDR2 are SGHRS and YFSETQ. The V end lost 2 bases, the J end lost 5 bases, and 14 bases lay between the germline ends. The CDR3 region is CASSFGGQRHEQYF. CDR3 DNA sequence: TGCGCCAGCAGCTTCGGTGGACAGAGACACGAGCAGTACTTC.

The chain employs TRBV28 and TRBJ1-1, with D hard to call. Trimming cost V 7 bases and J 7 bases, with 13 bases left between them. Germline CDR1 reads MDHEN; CDR2 reads SYDVKM. The CDR3 covers 12 residues. In DNA form, the CDR3 reads TGTGCCAGCACCCGCCCTAAATTTGAAGCTTTCTTT. Translated: CASTRPKFEAFF.

The chain recombines TRBV10-3 with TRBJ2-3, with D possibly being TRBD2 (5 bases). CDR3 size: 16 residues. V was pared by 6 bases and J by 4 bases, with 20 bases between. The germline V gene encodes CDR1 ENHRY and CDR2 SYGVKD. The CDR3 DNA reads as TGTGCCATCAGCCTTCCCGCGGGTGGGTTGGCAGATACGCAGTATTTT. Encoded protein: CAISLPAGGLADTQYF.

The rearrangement joins TRBV5-1 to TRBJ1-6, with 10 nucleotides matching TRBD1. Unmatched junction bases numbered 2, after V lost 2 bases and J lost 3 bases. Germline CDR1 SGHRS, CDR2 YFSETQ. CDR3 length: 16 amino acids. The CDR3 loop is CASSFGQGVYNSPLHF. In DNA form, the CDR3 reads TGCGCCAGCAGCTTCGGACAGGGGGTCTATAATTCACCCCTCCACTTT.

The rearrangement joins TRBV6-6 to TRBJ2-4; D might be TRBD2 (6 bases). The CDR3 consists of 14 residues. Trimming removed 10 bases from V and 0 bases from J, with 13 bases in between. Germline-derived CDR1 and CDR2 are MNHNY and SVGAGI (reference sequence). Here the CDR3 DNA reads TGTGCCACCTGGACTATTCTAGCCAAAAACATTCAGTACTTC. It codes for CATWTILAKNIQYF.

The chain couples TRBV2 to TRBJ2-1; 9 nucleotides match TRBD2. The ends lost 7 bases at V and 6 bases at J; junction bases unmatched: 7. The germline V gene encodes CDR1 SNHLY and CDR2 FYNNEI. The CDR3 totals 14 residues. This CDR3 reads CASTVAGEGNEQFF. CDR3 sequence (DNA): TGTGCCAGCACTGTAGCGGGAGAAGGCAATGAGCAGTTCTTC.

V is TRBV28 and J is TRBJ1-3, with 9 bases aligning to TRBD1. Per germline, CDR1 MDHEN and CDR2 SYDVKM. The trim removed 2 bases at V and 1 base at J, leaving 6 bases unmatched. The CDR3 contains 17 residues. The chain's CDR3 is CASSLPPGQGSGNTIYF. Here the CDR3 DNA reads TGTGCCAGCAGTTTACCTCCGGGACAGGGATCTGGAAACACCATATATTTT.

A remark on this clone: At the DNA level, this CDR3 is encoded by other sequences in the same sample as well. This chain links TRBV18 with TRBJ2-3, with no clear D. The germline gives CDR1 KGHSH, CDR2 LQKENI. Trimming cost V 2 bases and J 6 bases, with 3 bases left between them. The CDR3 runs to 11 residues. CDR3 sequence: CASSPADTQYF. In DNA form, the CDR3 reads TGTGCCAGCTCACCAGCCGATACGCAGTATTTT.

The CDR3 reads CATSNRDRAYNEQFF. DNA of the CDR3: TGTGCCACCAGCAACCGGGACAGGGCCTACAATGAGCAGTTCTTC. The chain is built from TRBV15 and TRBJ2-1; 9 nucleotides line up with TRBD1. With 4 bases clipped from V and 2 bases from J, the junction kept 3 bases outside the gene matches. The V gene's germline CDR1 is LNHNV and CDR2 YYDKDF (reference sequence). The CDR3 runs 15 residues.

This rearrangement joins TRBV19 to TRBJ2-5; D is perhaps TRBD1 (5 bases). Germline V gene data show CDR1 as LNHDA and CDR2 as SQIVND (reference sequence). Trimming took 4 bases from V and 3 from J, leaving 9 bases between them. This CDR3 is built from 13 residues. CDR3 amino acids: CASSSRQKETQYF. CDR3 coding DNA: TGTGCCAGTAGTAGTCGACAGAAAGAGACCCAGTACTTC.

The chain carries TRBV28 and TRBJ1-5, with D uncertain. CDR3 length: 14 residues. V dropped 3 bases and J dropped 2 bases, with 8 bases sitting between them. Germline CDR1 reads MDHEN; CDR2 reads SYDVKM. Here the CDR3 DNA reads TGTGCCAGCAGTTTGGCCGGAGGCAATCAGCCCCAGCATTTT. Amino acid sequence: CASSLAGGNQPQHF.

The genes are TRBV5-1 and TRBJ2-3; a weak D match, TRBD2 (6 bases). CDR3 length equals 15 residues. V lost 7 bases to trimming and J lost 2 bases, with 17 bases between them. The V gene's germline CDR1 is SGHRS and CDR2 YFSETQ. The DNA for the CDR3 is TGCGCCAGCGGCCTCCGAAGCGGGTTCACAGATACGCAGTATTTT. This sequence encodes CASGLRSGFTDTQYF. The full variable domain, its missing parts supplied by reference TRBV5-1 and TRBJ2-3, is KAGVTQTPRYLIKTRGQQVTLSCSPISGHRSVSWYQQTPGQGLQFLFEYFSETQRNKGNFPGRFSGRQFSNSRSEMNVSTLELGDSALYLCASGLRSGFTDTQYFGPGTRLTVL.

The chain has TRBV7-6 and TRBJ1-1; 9 positions match TRBD1. There are 15 residues in the CDR3. V shed 6 bases, J shed 1 base, and the junction held 6 bases outside the gene matches. CDR1 is SGHVS, CDR2 FNYEAQ, per germline. The CDR3 reads CASSPYRGPNTEAFF. As DNA, the CDR3 is TGTGCCAGCAGTCCTTACAGGGGGCCGAACACTGAAGCTTTCTTT.